This T cell receptor beta chain was documented in a study of T cell repertoires in cytomegalovirus infection. Study-wide context: Indications of both CMV infection and matching HLA type were provided by public TCR beta signatures.

One entry per CDR3 protein results from TCRdb running MiXCR on the reads. The table has 150,000 to 200,000 distinct CDR3 sequences, approximately 19% seen once. Points from the study as a whole: Carriers of CMV and the relevant HLA type were discriminated by public TCR beta frequency.

This clonotype was seen a few times. No antigen is known for it. CDR1 is SGHRS, CDR2 YFSETQ, per germline. CDR3 length: 16 residues. The V gene end was trimmed by 3 bases and the J gene end by 7 bases; junction bases not matched to a gene: 12. Material for sequencing was PBMCs. The chain joins TRBV5-1 to TRBJ1-2; 10 bases are shared with TRBD1. The receptor was derived from a human donor in good health (CMV status not recorded). Some clones in this sample may be carry-over from other donors' samples. DNA for the CDR3: TGCGCCAGCAGCTACAGAACGGGACAGGGGTTTCGTGGCTACACCTTC. This gives the protein CASSYRTGQGFRGYTF.